Listed below are T cell receptor beta chains from one sample, sequenced in a study of STAT5B mutations in CD4+ large granular lymphocyte leukemia. TCRdb keeps only in-frame clones here, not all; method: immunoSEQ multiplex PCR. The sample shows about 30,000 clones, 70% to 75% of them seen only once. The sequencing sample was made of CD4+ T cells from blood buffy coats. Source of these receptors: a human donor in good health. The CDR3 runs from the conserved cysteine through the conserved F or W. D genes are given only for firm matches. Part of the rows lack a size; the others show once, few, many or a class for expanded clones.

D gene	V gene	clone size	J gene	CDR3 protein	CDR3 DNA
TRBD1	TRBV10-3	.	TRBJ2-7	CAISESTGREQYF	TGTGCCATCAGTGAGTCGACAGGGCGAGAGCAGTACTTC
TRBD2	TRBV19	.	TRBJ2-2	CASSAGLAGGWDTGELFF	TGTGCCAGTAGTGCGGGACTAGCGGGAGGGTGGGACACCGGGGAGCTGTTTTTT
TRBD2	TRBV19	.	TRBJ2-5	CASKQAGGRETQYF	TGTGCCAGTAAGCAAGCGGGAGGCAGAGAGACCCAGTACTTC
.	TRBV19	few	TRBJ2-1	CASSIVGTYNEQFF	TGTGCCAGTAGTATAGTGGGGACCTACAATGAGCAGTTCTTC
.	TRBV29-1	.	TRBJ2-1	CSATTQPGEPQFF	TGCAGCGCCACGACCCAGCCGGGGGAACCACAGTTCTTC
.	TRBV6-1	.	TRBJ1-1	CASSKHVNTEAFF	TGTGCCAGCAGTAAACATGTGAACACTGAAGCTTTCTTT
.	TRBV9	once	TRBJ2-3	CASSPSGGGRNLDTQYF	TGTGCCAGCAGCCCTAGTGGTGGGGGAAGGAACCTAGATACGCAGTATTTT
TRBD1	TRBV5-1	.	TRBJ1-1	CASSLQGGNTEAFF	TGCGCCAGCAGCTTACAGGGGGGAAACACTGAAGCTTTCTTT
TRBD2	TRBV5-4	.	TRBJ2-7	CASSPDLAAFYEQYF	TGTGCCAGCAGCCCCGACCTAGCGGCCTTCTACGAGCAGTACTTC
.	TRBV5-6	.	TRBJ2-5	CASSKTEAETQYF	TGTGCCAGCAGTAAGACAGAAGCGGAGACCCAGTACTTC
TRBD1	TRBV4-2	.	TRBJ1-6	CASSEPGQGAFSPLHF	TGTGCCAGCAGCGAGCCGGGACAGGGAGCTTTTTCACCCCTCCACTTT
TRBD1	TRBV14	.	TRBJ2-1	CASSRGTGGYNEQFF	TGTGCCAGCAGCCGAGGGACAGGGGGATACAATGAGCAGTTCTTC
.	TRBV19	few	TRBJ1-2	CASMSGYGYTF	TGTGCCAGTATGTCTGGGTATGGCTACACCTTC
TRBD2	TRBV5-1	.	TRBJ2-2	CASSFGLAGGGELFF	TGCGCCAGCAGCTTTGGACTAGCGGGAGGCGGGGAGCTGTTTTTT
.	TRBV29-1	few	TRBJ1-1	CSVDTGFRNTEAFF	TGCAGCGTCGATACAGGGTTTCGTAACACTGAAGCTTTCTTT
.	TRBV7-2	.	TRBJ1-1	CASSKGQNTEAFF	TGTGCCAGCAGCAAAGGACAGAACACTGAAGCTTTCTTT
TRBD2	TRBV15	.	TRBJ2-3	CATSRVTSGADTQYF	TGTGCCACCAGCAGAGTTACTAGCGGTGCAGATACGCAGTATTTT
.	TRBV7-2	.	TRBJ2-2	CASSGGELFF	TGTGCCAGCAGTGGAGGGGAGCTGTTTTTT
.	TRBV28	.	TRBJ1-2	CASSQFPERGYTF	TGTGCCAGCAGCCAATTCCCGGAGAGGGGCTACACCTTC
.	TRBV6-6	.	TRBJ1-5	CASSYSSGNQPQHF	TGTGCCAGCAGTTACTCCAGCGGCAATCAGCCCCAGCATTTT
.	TRBV25-1	.	TRBJ2-1	CASQGSNEQFF	TGTGCCAGCCAGGGAAGCAATGAGCAGTTCTTC
.	TRBV28	.	TRBJ2-3	CASSPTGWRTDTQYF	TGTGCCAGCAGCCCGACTGGCTGGCGCACAGATACGCAGTATTTT
.	TRBV5-1	once	TRBJ2-7	CASYRGSYEQYF	TGCGCCAGCTATCGGGGTTCCTACGAGCAGTACTTC
TRBD2	TRBV11-2	.	TRBJ2-4	CASSSGLDVAIQYF	TGTGCCAGCAGCTCAGGACTAGATGTAGCCATTCAGTACTTC
TRBD1	TRBV19	few	TRBJ1-1	CASRDRGRALNTEAFF	TGTGCCAGTAGAGACAGGGGGCGAGCCCTGAACACTGAAGCTTTCTTT
TRBD2	TRBV2	.	TRBJ2-7	CASSDLADFQSYEQYF	TGTGCCAGCAGTGACCTAGCGGACTTCCAATCCTACGAGCAGTACTTC
.	TRBV2	few	TRBJ1-1	CASSPTGARNTEAFF	TGTGCCAGCAGTCCGACGGGGGCGCGAAACACTGAAGCTTTCTTT
TRBD2	TRBV7-6	.	TRBJ2-1	CASALSGGALGLAGRGGEQFF	TGTGCCAGCGCTCTCTCTGGGGGCGCTTTAGGACTAGCGGGGCGTGGCGGTGAGCAGTTCTTC
.	TRBV5-8	.	TRBJ1-1	CASSLLLGAEAFF	TGTGCCAGCAGCTTGTTACTCGGGGCTGAAGCTTTCTTT
TRBD1	TRBV5-1	.	TRBJ2-1	CASSLLQGTYNEQFF	TGCGCCAGCAGCTTGCTACAGGGGACCTACAATGAGCAGTTCTTC
TRBD2	TRBV7-9	.	TRBJ2-1	CASSLGRGLARNEQFF	TGTGCCAGCAGCTTAGGTCGGGGACTAGCGAGAAATGAGCAGTTCTTC
TRBD1	TRBV6-6	.	TRBJ1-2	CASSQTGEGGYTF	TGTGCCAGCAGTCAGACAGGGGAGGGTGGCTACACCTTC
.	TRBV6-5	once	TRBJ2-3	CASRWGGAQYF	TGTGCCAGTCGGTGGGGAGGTGCGCAGTATTTT
.	TRBV19	.	TRBJ2-2	CASRNGGNTGELFF	TGTGCCAGTAGGAACGGGGGAAACACCGGGGAGCTGTTTTTT
.	TRBV5-1	.	TRBJ2-2	CASSLVRTSNTGELFF	TGCGCCAGCAGCTTGGTTAGGACCTCGAACACCGGGGAGCTGTTTTTT
.	TRBV6-1	.	TRBJ2-5	CASSVKLAETQYF	TGTGCCAGCAGCGTAAAACTGGCGGAGACCCAGTACTTC
TRBD1	TRBV11-2	.	TRBJ1-1	CASSPERTGGSKAFF	TGTGCCAGCAGCCCAGAAAGGACAGGGGGAAGTAAAGCTTTCTTT
.	TRBV5-8	.	TRBJ2-7	CASSLLTLAVSSYEQYF	TGTGCCAGCAGCTTGCTCACCTTAGCGGTAAGCTCCTACGAGCAGTACTTC
.	TRBV2	.	TRBJ2-1	CASSESQTYNEQFF	TGTGCCAGCAGTGAAAGTCAGACCTACAATGAGCAGTTCTTC
TRBD1	TRBV6-5	once	TRBJ1-1	CASSYFGQGNTEAFF	TGTGCCAGCAGTTACTTTGGACAGGGAAACACTGAAGCTTTCTTT
TRBD2	TRBV9	.	TRBJ2-3	CASSPRLAPSSVADTQYF	TGTGCCAGCAGCCCCCGACTAGCGCCTTCCTCGGTGGCAGATACGCAGTATTTT
.	TRBV29-1	few	TRBJ1-1	CSVDFTSNTEAFF	TGCAGCGTTGATTTCACATCGAACACTGAAGCTTTCTTT
.	TRBV6-5	.	TRBJ2-3	CASRPGQSNGDTQYF	TGTGCCAGCAGGCCCGGACAGTCCAACGGGGATACGCAGTATTTT
.	TRBV11-2	.	TRBJ2-5	CASSLQETQYF	TGTGCCAGCAGCCTTCAAGAGACCCAGTACTTC
.	TRBV6-1	.	TRBJ2-7	CASRGGGFEEQYF	TGTGCCAGCCGTGGAGGCGGGTTCGAAGAGCAGTACTTC
.	TRBV27	.	TRBJ1-2	CASSLSMRGPYGYTF	TGTGCCAGCAGTTTATCGATGAGGGGCCCGTATGGCTACACCTTC
.	TRBV19	.	TRBJ1-4	CASSNRGREKLFF	TGTGCCAGTAGTAACCGGGGGCGAGAAAAACTGTTTTTT